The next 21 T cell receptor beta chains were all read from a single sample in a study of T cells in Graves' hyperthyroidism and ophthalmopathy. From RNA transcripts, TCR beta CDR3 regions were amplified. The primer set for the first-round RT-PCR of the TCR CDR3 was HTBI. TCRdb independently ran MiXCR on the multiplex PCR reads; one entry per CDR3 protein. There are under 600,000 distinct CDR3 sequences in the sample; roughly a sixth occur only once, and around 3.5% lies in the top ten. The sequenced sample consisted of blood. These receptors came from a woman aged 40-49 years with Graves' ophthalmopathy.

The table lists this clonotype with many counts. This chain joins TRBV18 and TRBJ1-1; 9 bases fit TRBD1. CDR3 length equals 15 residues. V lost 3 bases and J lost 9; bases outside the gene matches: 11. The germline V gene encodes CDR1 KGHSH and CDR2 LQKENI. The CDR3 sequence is CASSPGTGSSGKAFF. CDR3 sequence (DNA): TGTGCCAGCTCACCGGGGACAGGGAGCTCGGGGAAAGCTTTCTTT.

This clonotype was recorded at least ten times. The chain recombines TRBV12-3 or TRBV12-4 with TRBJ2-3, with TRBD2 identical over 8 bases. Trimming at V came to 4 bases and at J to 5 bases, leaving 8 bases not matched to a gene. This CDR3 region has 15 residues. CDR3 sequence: CASSSSRGGRDTQYF. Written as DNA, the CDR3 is TGTGCCAGCAGTTCTAGTCGGGGGGGCAGAGATACGCAGTATTTT.

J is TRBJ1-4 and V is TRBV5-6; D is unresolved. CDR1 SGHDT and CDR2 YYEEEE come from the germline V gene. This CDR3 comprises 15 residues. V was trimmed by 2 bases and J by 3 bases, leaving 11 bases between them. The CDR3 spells CASSFSRLANEKLFF. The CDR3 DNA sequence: TGTGCCAGCAGCTTCTCACGGCTTGCTAATGAAAAACTGTTTTTT. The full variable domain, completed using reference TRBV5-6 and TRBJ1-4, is DAGVTQSPTHLIKTRGQQVTLRCSPKSGHDTVSWYQQALGQGPQFIFQYYEEEERQRGNFPDRFSGHQFPNYSSELNVNALLLGDSALYLCASSFSRLANEKLFFGSGTQLSVL.

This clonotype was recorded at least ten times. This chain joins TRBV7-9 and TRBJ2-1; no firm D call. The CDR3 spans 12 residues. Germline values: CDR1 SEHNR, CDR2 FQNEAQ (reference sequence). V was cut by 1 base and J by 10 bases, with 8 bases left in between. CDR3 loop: CASSLVGIEQFF. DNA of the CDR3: TGTGCCAGCAGCTTAGTGGGTATCGAGCAGTTCTTC.

CDR3 nucleotide sequence: TGTGCCAGCAGTCTCGACGGATACAATCAGCCCCAGCATTTT. Translating it yields CASSLDGYNQPQHF. The genes are TRBV6-1 and TRBJ1-5, with D unclear. V lost 5 bases, J lost 3 bases, and 11 bases lay in between. The CDR3 runs to 14 residues. Germline CDR1 is MNHNS and CDR2 is SASEGT.

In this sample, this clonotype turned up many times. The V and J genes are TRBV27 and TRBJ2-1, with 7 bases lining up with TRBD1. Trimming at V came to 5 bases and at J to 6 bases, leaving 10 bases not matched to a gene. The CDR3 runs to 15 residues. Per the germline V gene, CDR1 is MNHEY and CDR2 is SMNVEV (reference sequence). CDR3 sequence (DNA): TGTGCCAGCAGTGCACTTACCAACAGGGGCAATGAGCAGTTCTTC. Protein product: CASSALTNRGNEQFF.

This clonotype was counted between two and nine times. CDR3 residues: CASSTTLNQPQHF. In nucleotides, the CDR3 is TGTGCCAGCAGTACAACACTCAATCAGCCCCAGCATTTT. The chain employs TRBV28 and TRBJ1-5; D is ambiguous. V dropped 5 bases and J dropped 3 bases, with 8 bases sitting between them. This CDR3 has 13 residues. Germline V gene data show CDR1 as MDHEN and CDR2 as SYDVKM.

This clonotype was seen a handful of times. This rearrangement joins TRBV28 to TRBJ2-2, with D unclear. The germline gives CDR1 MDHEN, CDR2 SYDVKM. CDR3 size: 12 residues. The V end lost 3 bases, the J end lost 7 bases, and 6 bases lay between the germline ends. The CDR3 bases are TGTGCCAGCAGTTTGGTGGTCGGGGAGCTGTTTTTT. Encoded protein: CASSLVVGELFF.

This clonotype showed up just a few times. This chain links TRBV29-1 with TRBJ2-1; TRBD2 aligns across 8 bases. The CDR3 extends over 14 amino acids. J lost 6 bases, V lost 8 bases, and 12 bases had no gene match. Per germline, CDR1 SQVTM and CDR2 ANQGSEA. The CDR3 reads CSPRGREVSNEQFF. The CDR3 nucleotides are TGCAGCCCCCGCGGGCGGGAGGTTAGCAATGAGCAGTTCTTC.

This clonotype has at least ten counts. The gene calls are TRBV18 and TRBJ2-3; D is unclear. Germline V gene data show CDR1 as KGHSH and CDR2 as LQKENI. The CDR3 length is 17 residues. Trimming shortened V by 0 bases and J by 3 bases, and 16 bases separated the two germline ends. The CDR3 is CASSPPSLADGTDTQYF. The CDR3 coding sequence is TGTGCCAGCTCACCACCATCTCTGGCGGATGGGACAGATACGCAGTATTTT.

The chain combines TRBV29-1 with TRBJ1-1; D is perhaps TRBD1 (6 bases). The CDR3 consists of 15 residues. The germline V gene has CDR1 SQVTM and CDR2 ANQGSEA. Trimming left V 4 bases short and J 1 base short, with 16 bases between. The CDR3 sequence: CSVVDMGAGNTEAFF. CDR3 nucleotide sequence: TGCAGCGTTGTGGATATGGGGGCGGGGAACACTGAAGCTTTCTTT.

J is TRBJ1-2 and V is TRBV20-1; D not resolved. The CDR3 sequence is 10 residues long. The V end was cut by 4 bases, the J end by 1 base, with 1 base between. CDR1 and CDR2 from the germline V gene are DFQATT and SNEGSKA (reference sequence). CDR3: CSANNYGYTF. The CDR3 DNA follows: TGCAGTGCTAATAACTATGGCTACACCTTC.

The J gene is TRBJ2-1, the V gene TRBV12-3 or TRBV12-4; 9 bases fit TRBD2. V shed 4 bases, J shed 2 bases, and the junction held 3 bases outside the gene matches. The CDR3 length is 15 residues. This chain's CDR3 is CASSSTSGAYNEQFF. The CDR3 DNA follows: TGTGCCAGCAGTTCGACTAGCGGAGCCTACAATGAGCAGTTCTTC.

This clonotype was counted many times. In DNA form, the CDR3 reads TGTGCCAGCAGCCCAGGGGGACGTGGCTACACCTTC. Its protein product is CASSPGGRGYTF. The J gene is TRBJ1-2, the V gene TRBV3-1, with TRBD1 matching over 7 bases. This CDR3 contains 12 residues. V lost 4 bases and J lost 7; bases outside the gene matches: 3. Germline assignment: CDR1 LGHDT and CDR2 YNNKEL (reference sequence).

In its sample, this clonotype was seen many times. The CDR3 nucleotides read TGCAGTGCTAGAGATCGGGGGATAGGACAGCCCCAGCATTTT. Residues: CSARDRGIGQPQHF. The chain couples TRBV20-1 to TRBJ1-5; perhaps TRBD1 as D (5 bases). Germline-derived CDR1 and CDR2 are DFQATT and SNEGSKA (reference sequence). V was pared by 0 bases and J by 7 bases, with 13 bases between. This CDR3 has 14 residues.

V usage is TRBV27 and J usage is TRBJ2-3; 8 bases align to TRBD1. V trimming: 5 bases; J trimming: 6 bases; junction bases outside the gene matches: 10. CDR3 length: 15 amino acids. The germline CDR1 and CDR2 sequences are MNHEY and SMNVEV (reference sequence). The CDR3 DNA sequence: TGTGCCAGCAGTCCCCAGGGGGCATGGGGGGATACGCAGTATTTT. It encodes CASSPQGAWGDTQYF.

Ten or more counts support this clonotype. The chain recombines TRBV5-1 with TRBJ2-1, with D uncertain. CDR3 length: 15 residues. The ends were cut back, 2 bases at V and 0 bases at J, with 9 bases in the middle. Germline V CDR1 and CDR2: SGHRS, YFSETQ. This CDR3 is CASSFFVSSYNEQFF. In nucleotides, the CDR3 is TGCGCCAGCAGCTTCTTTGTTAGCTCCTACAATGAGCAGTTCTTC.

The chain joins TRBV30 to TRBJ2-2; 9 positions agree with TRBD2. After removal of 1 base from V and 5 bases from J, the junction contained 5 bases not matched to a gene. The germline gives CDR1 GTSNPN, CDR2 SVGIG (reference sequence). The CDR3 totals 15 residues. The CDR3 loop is CAWSGHSGGTGELFF. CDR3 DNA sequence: TGTGCCTGGAGTGGACATAGCGGGGGAACCGGGGAGCTGTTTTTT.

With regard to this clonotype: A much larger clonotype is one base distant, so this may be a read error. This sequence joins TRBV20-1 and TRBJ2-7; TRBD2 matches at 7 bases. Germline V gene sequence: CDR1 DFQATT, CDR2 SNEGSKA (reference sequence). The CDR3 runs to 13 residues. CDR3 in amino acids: CSAAGGGSYEQSF. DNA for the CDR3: TGCAGTGCTGCTGGGGGGGGTTCCTACGAGCAGTCCTTC.

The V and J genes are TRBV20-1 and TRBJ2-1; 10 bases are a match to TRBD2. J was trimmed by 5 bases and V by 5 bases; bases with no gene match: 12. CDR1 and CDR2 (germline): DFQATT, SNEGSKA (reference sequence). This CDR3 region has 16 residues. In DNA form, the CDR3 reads TGCAGTGCTTTACCCACAGCGGGAGGGCCCCACAATGAGCAGTTCTTC. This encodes CSALPTAGGPHNEQFF.

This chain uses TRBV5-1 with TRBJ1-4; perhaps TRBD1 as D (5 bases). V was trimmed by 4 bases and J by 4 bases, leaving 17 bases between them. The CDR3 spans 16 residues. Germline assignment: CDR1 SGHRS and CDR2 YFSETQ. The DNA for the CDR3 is TGCGCCAGCAGCCCCAGCGGGACGGTTGATAATGAAAAACTGTTTTTT. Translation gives CASSPSGTVDNEKLFF.